This T cell receptor beta chain derives from a study of cytomegalovirus exposure and HLA in healthy donors. PCR used 60 Vbeta primers and 13 Jbeta primers. TCRdb's copy holds only in-frame clones and misses some; the assay was immunoSEQ multiplex PCR. Of about 150,000 clones detected, about four fifths appear once; the ten largest clones hold around 6.2%. The CDR3 runs 16 residues. V gave up 0 bases and J gave up 4 bases, with 10 bases separating them. CDR1 and CDR2 from the germline V gene are KGHSH and LQKENI. The sequence was collected from a man under 40 in good health and CMV-seropositive. The sample comprised PBMCs. V and J are TRBV18 and TRBJ2-6; weak D call: TRBD2 (6 bases). The CDR3 protein is CASSPPSAGGANVLTF. In DNA, the CDR3 is TGTGCCAGCTCACCACCCAGCGCGGGGGGGGCCAACGTCCTGACTTTC.